This entry features one TCR beta chain sequence. The antigen it recognizes is unknown. No base-level quality is on record; no much larger clone is a single base apart. Each collaborating institution followed its own protocols to collect whole blood in K2EDTA tubes. Collaborator samples were shipped for TCRbeta analysis as frozen whole blood, isolated PBMCs, or DNA extracted from either sample type. The germline V gene provides CDR1 MGHRA and CDR2 YSYEKL. Including cysteine and phenylalanine, the CDR3 has 17 amino acids. Only the CDR3 DNA is retained, 51 bases long and in frame from the first base. The V end gives up 2 bases and the J end 4 bases, leaving 7 bases in the junction not matched to a gene. TCRbeta CDR3 regions were amplified from genomic DNA using the immunoSEQ Assay, a bias-controlled multiplex PCR. The paper's processing steps were these. Nucleated cell counts per sample were estimated from amplification of reference gene primers within the assay. Sequence reads were collapsed and filtered to measure the absolute abundance of every unique TCRbeta CDR3 rearrangement. For each sample, productive Simpson clonality was calculated by taking the square root of Simpson's diversity index across productive rearrangements. TCRdb took over this immuneACCESS table, retaining in-frame rearrangements with V and J assigned. Such tables are incomplete; in checked studies, under half of the missing clones stem from an unresolved V gene, and the remainder is unexplained. For V, J and clone size, that table is used; D and trimming come from the DNA. Across this sample there are more than 150,000 clones, with around 91% seen only once. Jointly, the top ten make up 0.5% to 0.75% of the sample.

The data belong to a study of blood T cell repertoires in COVID-19 (dated by TCRdb to 2018 to 2021). Regarding the complete study: Collaborator samples came from the United States, Italy and Spain and covered acute and convalescent phases of COVID-19. The dataset comprised deeply sampled blood TCRbeta repertoires from subjects exposed to, actively infected with, or recovered from COVID-19. Sample metadata almost always included a de-identified subject ID, COVID-19 status, age in years and sex. The repertoires were released in a freely available public database intended as a resource for research on the immune response to SARS-CoV-2. The material from the prospective study consisted of cDNA or gDNA derived from T cells, B-cell-depleted T cells, or PBMCs. The samples were drawn from two sources: the first 160 participants of the ongoing ImmuneRACE study, and 950 to 1,500 subjects contributed by 6 global collaborators. Where HLA class I and class II types were available, the types were taken from metadata supplied by the sample provider, not from assay-based typing. Here is what the overall study found, with its caveats: The amount of clinical and demographic metadata varied by source and participant and was provided uncurated.

The clonotype comes from a man aged 50 or older with acute or convalescent COVID-19. The sequence is built from TRBV4-1 and TRBJ2-3; the central 12 bases match TRBD2. Specimen: peripheral blood. For the CDR3, the sequence is CASSQLKGLAGSDTQYF. The nucleotide sequence reads as follows: TGCGCCAGCAGCCAATTAAAAGGACTAGCGGGGTCAGATACGCAGTATTTT.